These T cell receptor beta chains were read from a single sample in a study of T cells in Graves' hyperthyroidism and ophthalmopathy. TCRdb called the multiplex PCR reads again in MiXCR, with one record for every CDR3 protein. This sample has 37,000 or so distinct CDR3 sequences, with about 47% found just once. The material sequenced was blood. Receptors were obtained from a man between 40 and 49 years old with Graves' ophthalmopathy. Each CDR3 is given with its conserved first and last residue. A D gene is named only where the DNA matches it firmly. Clone size is given for some rows only: seen once, a few or many times, or a class if the clone is expanded.

d_gene	v_gene	j_gene	abundance	CDR3nt	CDR3aa
TRBD2	TRBV6-1	TRBJ2-3	many	TGTGCCAGCAGTTCAAGCAAAGGACTAGCGGGGGGGCGAAGCACAGATACGCAGTATTTT	CASSSSKGLAGGRSTDTQYF
NA	TRBV9	TRBJ2-1	NA	TGTGCCAGCAGCGTGGCAGGGGAGGTATTGGCAACTAATGAGCAGTTCTTC	CASSVAGEVLATNEQFF
TRBD1	TRBV10-3	TRBJ2-7	few	TGTGCCATCAAAGGGACAGTAACTCCCTACGAGCAGTACTTC	CAIKGTVTPYEQYF
NA	TRBV7-9	TRBJ1-2	many	TGTGCCAGCAGCTTTGCCAGTTATGGCTACACCTTC	CASSFASYGYTF
TRBD1	TRBV10-3	TRBJ1-2	NA	TGTGCCATCAGCACAGGGGTAGATAGTGATAGCTACACCTTC	CAISTGVDSDSYTF
NA	TRBV6-1	TRBJ2-7	many	TGTGCCAGCAGTGAACATAGGACCGAGCAGTACTTC	CASSEHRTEQYF
NA	TRBV20-1	TRBJ1-6	medium-sized	TGCAGTGCTAGCGGGGGACGGCTGTATAATTCACCCCTCCACTTT	CSASGGRLYNSPLHF
NA	TRBV10-3	TRBJ1-1	many	TGTGCCATCAGTGAGTCGGACCCGAAGAACACTGAAGCTTTCTTT	CAISESDPKNTEAFF
TRBD1	TRBV19	TRBJ1-2	NA	TGTGCCAGTAGTCTGGGCAGGGGGCTGAGTGGCTACACCTTC	CASSLGRGLSGYTF
NA	TRBV7-8	TRBJ2-1	NA	TGTGCCAGCAGCTCCGCCCCGTGGGGCTCCATGCTTATCAATGAGCAGTTCTTC	CASSSAPWGSMLINEQFF
NA	TRBV15	TRBJ2-5	NA	TGTGCCACCAGCAGAGATGGGGGAGGGGGCGTCAAGACCCAGTACTTC	CATSRDGGGGVKTQYF
NA	TRBV6-6	TRBJ1-3	many	TGTGCCAGCAAACCCTACAGATACTCTGGAAACACCATATATTTT	CASKPYRYSGNTIYF
TRBD1	TRBV5-1	TRBJ1-2	many	TGCGCCAGCAGCCCGGGACAGCCCGGCTATGGCTACACCTTC	CASSPGQPGYGYTF
NA	TRBV6-6	TRBJ2-3	many	TGTGCCAGCGGCTCGGCAGATACGCAGTATTTT	CASGSADTQYF
NA	TRBV18	TRBJ1-1	many	TGTGCCAGCTCACCACGTGAGGTTCGCGGCACTGAAGCTTTCTTT	CASSPREVRGTEAFF
NA	TRBV20-1	TRBJ2-7	NA	TGCAGTGCTAGAGATGAAGGGGGCTACGAGCAGTACTTC	CSARDEGGYEQYF
NA	TRBV28	TRBJ2-3	many	TGTGCCAGCAGTTTACATCTTCGGGCCGATACGCAGTATTTT	CASSLHLRADTQYF
TRBD2	TRBV24-1	TRBJ2-7	few	TGTGCCACCAGTGATCCGACTAGCGGCTCCTACGAGCAGTACTTC	CATSDPTSGSYEQYF
TRBD2	TRBV11-2	TRBJ2-3	many	TGTGCCAGCAGCCTACTAGCGTATTCAGATACGCAGTATTTT	CASSLLAYSDTQYF
NA	TRBV6-2/TRBV6-3	TRBJ2-5	many	TGTGCCAGCAGTCCAGAAGAGACCCAGTACTTC	CASSPEETQYF
TRBD2	TRBV20-1	TRBJ2-7	NA	TGCAGTGCCCAAAGCGGGGGGAGCTCCTACGAGCAGTACTTC	CSAQSGGSSYEQYF
TRBD1	TRBV20-1	TRBJ2-7	NA	TGCAGTGCTCTACGGACAGGGGGAGACTACGAGCAGTACTTC	CSALRTGGDYEQYF
TRBD1	TRBV4-1	TRBJ2-1	many	TGCGCCAGCAGCCAAGCCTCTGGGACAGTCTACAATGAGCAGTTCTTC	CASSQASGTVYNEQFF
TRBD1	TRBV29-1	TRBJ1-1	NA	TGCAGCGTCAGCGACAGGGGTTCCGCTGAAACTTTCTTT	CSVSDRGSAETFF
TRBD2	TRBV5-1	TRBJ2-2	many	TGCGCCAGCAGTGTATTAGCGGGAGGCGACACCGGGGAGCTGTTTTTT	CASSVLAGGDTGELFF
NA	TRBV29-1	TRBJ2-5	NA	TGCAGCGTTGGCCTTAGTCAGACCCAGTACTTC	CSVGLSQTQYF
TRBD1	TRBV15	TRBJ2-7	NA	TGTGCCACCAGCAGCCATCAGGGGGAGCGCCCCTACGAGCAGTACTTC	CATSSHQGERPYEQYF
TRBD2	TRBV20-1	TRBJ2-3	NA	TGCAGTGCTAGATCCACGGGGGGCAGCGGGAGGGCCCCAGATACGCAGTATTTT	CSARSTGGSGRAPDTQYF
TRBD2	TRBV27	TRBJ2-1	many	TGTGCCAGCAACCCGGGGGGGGGCAATGAGCAGTTCTTC	CASNPGGGNEQFF
TRBD1	TRBV12-3/TRBV12-4	TRBJ1-6	many	TGTGCCAGCAGGACAGGGATGTCGAATTCACCCCTCCACTTT	CASRTGMSNSPLHF
TRBD2	TRBV15	TRBJ2-1	NA	TGTGCCACCAGCAGAGATATGGCGGGAGATTGGCTTGAGCAGTTCTTC	CATSRDMAGDWLEQFF
NA	TRBV9	TRBJ2-1	NA	TGTGCTAGATGGCAGGCTGGGGGCGAGCAGTTCTTC	CARWQAGGEQFF
NA	TRBV28	TRBJ2-1	many	TGTGCCAGCGGCAAGCCACTCCGGGAAAGGGAGGATGAGCAGTTCTTC	CASGKPLREREDEQFF
NA	TRBV19	TRBJ1-5	many	TGTGCCAGTAGTATAAGGAGACAGGTGAATCAGCCCCAGCATTTT	CASSIRRQVNQPQHF
TRBD2	TRBV24-1	TRBJ2-3	NA	TGTGCCACCAAAGGTCGGCTAGCGGGAGGGCATACAGATACGCAGTATTTT	CATKGRLAGGHTDTQYF
TRBD1	TRBV7-2	TRBJ2-5	many	TGTGCCAGCAAAAAGAGGGGACAGGGCGGGGAGACCCAGTACTTC	CASKKRGQGGETQYF
NA	TRBV24-1	TRBJ2-7	NA	TGTGCCACCAGTGATGGGGGGCTCTACGAGCAGTACTTC	CATSDGGLYEQYF
NA	TRBV20-1	TRBJ2-5	NA	TGCAGTGCTAAGCCGGGCGGAGAGACCCAGTACTTC	CSAKPGGETQYF
NA	TRBV6-1	TRBJ1-5	many	TGTGCCAGCAGCCGGGACTACAATCAGCCCCAGCATTTT	CASSRDYNQPQHF
NA	TRBV10-3	TRBJ2-7	medium-sized	TGTGCCATCAGTGAGGACCCCATCTACGAGCAGTACTTC	CAISEDPIYEQYF
NA	TRBV2	TRBJ2-5	NA	TGTGCCAGCAGTGGACTAGTCGGTGGGACCCAGTACTTC	CASSGLVGGTQYF
NA	TRBV11-2	TRBJ2-7	many	TGTGCCAGCAGCTCCCCGTGGACCCCCCCCTCCGAGCAGTACTTC	CASSSPWTPPSEQYF
TRBD1	TRBV29-1	TRBJ1-2	NA	TGCAGCGTCTGGGACAGGGGCTATGGCTACACCTTC	CSVWDRGYGYTF
NA	TRBV7-9	TRBJ2-3	once	TGTGCCAGCAGCCCGACTGAGTATTTT	CASSPTEYF
NA	TRBV6-5	TRBJ1-6	NA	TGTGCCAGCAGTTACCCGCGTGCCAGGGGACAAGGCAATTCACCCGTCCACTTT	CASSYPRARGQGNSPVHF
NA	TRBV29-1	TRBJ1-4	NA	TGCAGCGTCCGTCCCACTAATGAAAAACTGTTTTTT	CSVRPTNEKLFF
NA	TRBV5-1	TRBJ1-5	many	TGCGCCAGCAGCCAAGACAATAACCAGCCCCAGCATTTT	CASSQDNNQPQHF
NA	TRBV5-6	TRBJ2-3	many	TGTGCCAGCAGCTTGGAGTCGATACCGGATACGCAGTATTTT	CASSLESIPDTQYF
NA	TRBV12-3/TRBV12-4	TRBJ1-2	NA	TGTGCCAGCAGTTTAGGGAGCTCCGGCTACACCTTC	CASSLGSSGYTF
NA	TRBV6-5	TRBJ2-7	many	TGTGCCAGCAAGGGGACTGTCTCCTACGAGCAGTACTTC	CASKGTVSYEQYF
TRBD2	TRBV5-1	TRBJ2-3	many	TGCGCCAGCAGTGCCAGGGTGCCTAGCGGGGGGGCAAGGACTAGCACAGATACGCAGTATTTT	CASSARVPSGGARTSTDTQYF